This section outlines one T cell receptor (beta chain) sequence together with its context. This specimen belongs to a study of blood T cell repertoires in COVID-19. The cohort comprised adults aged roughly 18 to 90 years residing in 20 to 25 US areas. Clinical history as reported by participants underpinned cohort assignment. Germline V gene data show CDR1 as LGHNA and CDR2 as YNFKEQ. The CDR3 runs 16 residues. V lost 0 bases, J lost 7 bases, and 15 bases lay in between. Assay used: immunoSEQ multiplex PCR; TCRdb lists only in-frame clones, some missing. Of about 200,000 clones in the sample, roughly nine tenths were seen once.

This TCR came from a woman aged 40 to 49 in a cohort exposed to, infected with or recovered from COVID-19 (not recorded which). Sequenced sample: PBMCs or T cells enriched from blood (not recorded which). The chain couples TRBV4-2 to TRBJ2-2; TRBD2 is a possible D gene (5 bases). The CDR3 DNA reads as TGTGCCAGCAGCCAAGATCTAGCCGGGTGGGACGGGGAGCTGTTTTTT. Residues: CASSQDLAGWDGELFF.